The present entry profiles one TCR beta chain with its context. This could be a read error, since a much larger clone is one nucleotide away. The entry originates in a study of low-dose radiotherapy and immunotherapy resistance in tumors. For the study at large: Cyclophosphamide went in intravenously at 200 mg/m2 every two weeks, one day before radiation and immunotherapy. Daily intake of oral aspirin 300 mg by patients lasted four cycles and began on cycle 1 day 1.

This CDR3 comprises 11 residues. Priming of first-strand cDNA relied on TRAV- and TRBV-specific primers (covering alpha and beta chains). The TCRs were subjected to amplification over approximately 19 PCR cycles employing a constant-region primer in conjunction with a V-primer adapter. TCRdb used MiXCR to reprocess the reads, holding one entry per CDR3 protein. The repertoire holds under 110,000 distinct CDR3 sequences, with less than 25% as singletons. Time point noted: after trial treatment. Treatment given: LDRT plus nivolumab, ipilimumab, low-dose cyclophosphamide and aspirin (RACIN trial). Donors received nivolumab, ipilimumab, aspirin, low-dose cyclophosphamide and low-dose radiotherapy.

The specimen comprised PBMCs, sampled after low-dose radiotherapy plus immunotherapy. The chain links TRBV12-3 or TRBV12-4 to TRBJ1-1; D is ambiguous. This TCR was sampled from a male donor with prostate cancer. The CDR3 protein is CAISFGNEAFF. CDR3 DNA: TGTGCCATCAGTTTCGGCAATGAAGCTTTCTTT.